This T cell receptor (beta chain) was profiled in a study of shared clonotypes between healthy human individuals. Trimming shortened V by 4 bases and J by 0 bases, and 22 bases separated the two germline ends. Germline loops: CDR1 SGHRS, CDR2 YFSETQ. The CDR3 contains 18 residues. The data were produced by immunoSEQ multiplex PCR, yet TCRdb's version contains in-frame clones alone and is incomplete. In the table there are 2 million to 3 million clones, more than 85% of which are singletons. This clonotype was obtained from a young man in good health. Some clones in this sample may be carry-over from other donors' samples. Sequencing was carried out using naive CD4+ T cells from PBMCs. Regarding subset: CD45RA+ positively selected. J is TRBJ1-1 and V is TRBV5-1, with D possibly matching TRBD1 (6 bases). CDR3 in amino acids: CASSPEDSFRFVNTEAFF. The CDR3 nucleotides read TGCGCCAGCAGCCCGGAGGACAGCTTTCGTTTTGTGAACACTGAAGCTTTCTTT.